This T cell receptor beta chain was obtained from a study of cytomegalovirus exposure and HLA in healthy donors. Concerning this clone: Its matching antigen is unknown.

This table comes from immunoSEQ multiplex PCR, and its TCRdb copy is limited to in-frame clones, with some not included. The sample gives over 150,000 clones, roughly 86% of which show up once; 10% is in the top ten. Germline loops: CDR1 MNHEY, CDR2 SVGAGI. Trimming left V 6 bases short and J 0 bases short, with 9 bases between. CDR3 length: 14 residues. General observations from the study: Whilst most TCR sequences proved rare, a subset of public TCRs occurred across many donors. Published work reported that the classifier diagnosed cytomegalovirus status with high specificity and sensitivity.

Sample: PBMCs. This chain connects TRBV6-5 to TRBJ2-1, with unresolved D. The receptor was isolated from a woman younger than 35 in good health and CMV-seropositive. CDR3 DNA sequence: TGTGCCAGCAGGGTTACGAGCTCCTACAATGAGCAGTTCTTC. Its protein product is CASRVTSSYNEQFF.